This T cell receptor (beta chain) was recovered during a study of control samples from healthy donors and cancer patients (dated by TCRdb to 2020 to 2021). As regards this clone: Its specific antigen is unknown. The sample holds no much larger clone one base away, and base qualities are not on file.

The library was built by means of the immunoSEQ multiplex PCR assay. TCRdb took this table from immuneACCESS and kept in-frame rearrangements with V and J called. Such tables lack part of the clones; where checked against another copy, unresolved V genes explain under half of the gap, and the rest is unexplained. The sample contains approximately 130,000 clones, approximately 87% of them found a single time. 2.9% of the sample lies in the top ten. V trim: 2 bases; J trim: 2 bases; unmatched bases: 6. The CDR3 sequence holds 15 residues, the cysteine and phenylalanine included. Here the CDR3 DNA is all that survives: 45 bases in frame from base 1. CDR1 and CDR2 were assigned from the germline V gene as SGHTS and YDEGEE.

The V and J genes are TRBV5-8 and TRBJ1-1; 7 central bases correspond to TRBD1. The sequence derives from a man between 60 and 70 years old in good health. The sequencing sample was made of blood. This receptor carries the CDR3 CASSLGTAGNTEAFF. The bases read TGTGCCAGCAGCTTAGGGACAGCGGGAAACACTGAAGCTTTCTTT. With all but the CDR3 taken from the reference TRBV5-8 and TRBJ1-1 genes, the full variable domain is: EAGVTQSPTHLIKTRGQQATLRCSPISGHTSVYWYQQALGLGLQFLLWYDEGEERNRGNFPPRFSGRQFPNYSSELNVNALELEDSALYLCASSLGTAGNTEAFFGQGTRLTVV.